These 18 T cell receptor beta chains originate from one sample sequenced in a study of T cell clonotyping in hematopoietic cell transplantation. Clones were read by immunoSEQ multiplex PCR, and TCRdb kept only the in-frame ones, dropping some. The sample yields 7,000 to 8,500 clones, approximately 88% seen once. The specimen comprised PBMCs, sampled 100 days after allogeneic stem cell transplant. These receptors came from a male patient in his late teens or twenties who had an allogeneic stem cell transplant from a related donor, so the T cells may come from the graft donor. Some clones in this sample may be carry-over from other donors' samples.

This clone appeared once. V gene TRBV7-9 combines with J gene TRBJ1-6; D unclear. V was pared by 0 bases and J by 8 bases, with 5 bases between. Germline V gene data show CDR1 as SEHNR and CDR2 as FQNEAQ (reference sequence). The CDR3 consists of 13 residues. Written as DNA, the CDR3 is TGTGCCAGCAGCTTAGCGGGTTATTCACCCCTCCACTTT. This gives the protein CASSLAGYSPLHF.

V usage is TRBV19 and J usage is TRBJ2-5; TRBD1 is a possible D gene (6 bases). CDR3 length: 14 residues. Germline assignment: CDR1 LNHDA and CDR2 SQIVND (reference sequence). Trimming took 5 bases from V and 2 from J, leaving 12 bases between them. The CDR3 protein is CASSFSQGQETQYF. The CDR3 coding sequence is TGTGCCAGTAGTTTCTCGCAGGGGCAAGAGACCCAGTACTTC.

The gene calls are TRBV4-1 and TRBJ2-2; 8 nucleotides align to TRBD1. The CDR3 runs 15 residues. The V segment lost 4 bases and the J segment 6 bases; nucleotides outside the gene matches: 7. CDR1 is MGHRA and CDR2 is YSYEKL in the germline V gene. CDR3 sequence reads: CASSLPGGKAGELFF. DNA of the CDR3: TGCGCCAGCAGCCTCCCAGGGGGCAAGGCCGGGGAGCTGTTTTTT.

The rearrangement joins TRBV15 to TRBJ2-7; D might be TRBD2 (5 bases). This CDR3 comprises 13 residues. The germline gives CDR1 LNHNV, CDR2 YYDKDF (reference sequence). Trimming shortened V by 3 bases and J by 5 bases, and 11 bases separated the two germline ends. CDR3 region: CATSRTPRDEQYV. The CDR3 DNA follows: TGTGCCACCAGCAGGACCCCGAGGGACGAGCAGTACGTC.

This chain links TRBV19 with TRBJ1-5; D perhaps matches TRBD1 (6 bases). This CDR3 spans 16 amino acids. Germline V gene sequence: CDR1 LNHDA, CDR2 SQIVND (reference sequence). The germline V and J ends were trimmed by 4 bases and 5 bases, with 18 bases remaining between them. The CDR3 sequence is CASSSRGGQSYQPQHF. The CDR3 nucleotides are TGTGCCAGTAGTAGTAGAGGAGGACAGTCCTATCAGCCCCAGCATTTT.

This chain uses TRBV4-1 with TRBJ2-1, with 9 bases lining up with TRBD2. The CDR3 totals 18 residues. Germline CDR1 and CDR2: MGHRA and YSYEKL. V dropped 4 bases and J dropped 8; count of bases not matched to a gene: 18. The CDR3 coding sequence is TGCGCCAGCAGCCCCCATCGGGGGCTAGCGGGAATTCTGGATGAGCAGTTCTTC. Protein sequence: CASSPHRGLAGILDEQFF.

This chain connects TRBV2 to TRBJ2-1; 15 bases map to TRBD2. The germline CDR1 and CDR2 sequences are SNHLY and FYNNEI. The ends lost 6 bases at V and 13 bases at J; junction bases unmatched: 19. The CDR3 length is 18 residues. CDR3 residues: CASSWTSGRVEEGAGQFF. CDR3 DNA sequence: TGTGCCAGCAGCTGGACTAGCGGGAGGGTGGAGGAGGGGGCTGGCCAGTTCTTC. Full variable domain (rest looked up from reference TRBV2 and TRBJ2-1): EPEVTQTPSHQVTQMGQEVILRCVPISNHLYFYWYRQILGQKVEFLVSFYNNEISEKSEIFDDQFSVERPDGSNFTLKIRSTKLEDSAMYFCASSWTSGRVEEGAGQFFGPGTRLTVL.

This chain uses TRBV19 with TRBJ2-1; 14 bases are a match to TRBD2. The CDR3 loop spans 16 amino acids. V shed 5 bases and J 6 bases; nucleotides not matched to a gene: 6. The germline gives CDR1 LNHDA, CDR2 SQIVND (reference sequence). The CDR3 DNA is TGTGCCAGTAGTCTGACTAGCGGGAGGGTTGGCAATGAGCAGTTCTTC. Translation gives CASSLTSGRVGNEQFF.

The genes are TRBV4-2 and TRBJ1-3, with D perhaps TRBD1 (6 bases). The CDR3 length is 18 residues. From germline, CDR1 is LGHNA and CDR2 YNFKEQ. V lost 3 bases, J lost 3 bases, and 21 bases lay in between. The CDR3 nucleotides are TGTGCCAGCAGCCACTCGGTTGGGTGGGGGGCGGTTGGAAACACCATATATTTT. It encodes CASSHSVGWGAVGNTIYF.

The chain combines TRBV27 with TRBJ2-1, with D tentatively TRBD1 (6 bases). Trimming took 3 bases from V and 8 from J, leaving 14 bases between them. The germline gives CDR1 MNHEY, CDR2 SMNVEV (reference sequence). The CDR3 sequence is 14 residues long. The chain's CDR3 is CASSLGASGDEQFF. CDR3 bases: TGTGCCAGCAGTTTGGGGGCTTCGGGCGATGAGCAGTTCTTC.

CDR3 sequence: CATSGSWGRTYEQYV. The CDR3 coding sequence is TGTGCCACCAGTGGTTCGTGGGGCCGGACCTACGAGCAGTACGTC. This rearrangement joins TRBV15 to TRBJ2-7; D is possibly TRBD1 (5 bases). The CDR3 has 15 residues. The V and J ends lost 6 bases and 2 bases respectively, with 17 bases between them. Germline CDR1 and CDR2: LNHNV and YYDKDF (reference sequence).

This chain links TRBV19 with TRBJ1-3; 7 bases align to TRBD1. V lost 6 bases and J lost 1; bases outside the gene matches: 9. The CDR3 has 16 residues. The V gene's germline CDR1 is LNHDA and CDR2 SQIVND (reference sequence). The CDR3 DNA reads as TGTGCCAGTAGCCGAACAGGGGCCGTTTCTGGAAACACCATATATTTT. Its protein is CASSRTGAVSGNTIYF.

The V call is TRBV20-1, the J call TRBJ2-2; D gene unclear. This CDR3 is built from 11 residues. Germline CDR1 DFQATT, CDR2 SNEGSKA (reference sequence). Between the trimmed V and J ends, which lost 4 bases and 4 bases, there was a span of 4 bases. This CDR3 reads CSAIATGELFF. CDR3 DNA: TGCAGTGCTATTGCCACCGGGGAGCTGTTTTTT.

The chain recombines TRBV7-2 with TRBJ2-2, with TRBD2 matching over 9 bases. The length of the CDR3 is 15 residues. V was clipped by 1 base and J by 7 bases; unmatched bases: 4. Looked up from germline, CDR1 is SGHTA and CDR2 is FQGNSA. The CDR3 reads CASSLGLAEIGELFF. DNA for the CDR3: TGTGCCAGCAGCTTAGGACTAGCGGAAATCGGGGAGCTGTTTTTT.

The chain recombines TRBV15 with TRBJ2-1, with 9 nucleotides matching TRBD2. V trimming: 4 bases; J trimming: 7 bases; junction bases outside the gene matches: 11. Germline CDR1 is LNHNV and CDR2 is YYDKDF (reference sequence). This CDR3 is built from 16 residues. CDR3 DNA: TGTGCCACCAGCACAGCCCTGGGACTAGCAGGGAATGAGCAGTTCTTC. Translating gives CATSTALGLAGNEQFF.

This chain joins TRBV19 and TRBJ2-2; 8 bases fit TRBD1. V was pared by 4 bases and J by 4 bases, with 2 bases of the junction left unmatched. CDR3 length equals 14 residues. The germline V gene has CDR1 LNHDA and CDR2 SQIVND (reference sequence). This CDR3 reads CASSRQGTTGELFF. DNA for the CDR3: TGTGCCAGTAGTAGACAGGGGACCACCGGGGAGCTGTTTTTT.

The rearrangement uses TRBV10-3 and TRBJ2-2; perhaps TRBD2 as D (6 bases). Germline V gene lookup returns CDR1 ENHRY and CDR2 SYGVKD. The CDR3 consists of 15 residues. Trimming removed 7 bases at V and 3 bases at J, with 15 bases between. The CDR3 coding sequence is TGTGCCATCAAAACAGCGGAGCGGGACACCGGGGAGCTGTTTTTT. This encodes CAIKTAERDTGELFF.

The CDR3 region has the DNA TGTGCCAGCAGCTTGGGACGGGAGGGCTACACCTTC. Protein product: CASSLGREGYTF. This chain uses TRBV13 with TRBJ1-2, with D perhaps TRBD1 (5 bases). The CDR3 is made up of 12 amino acids. Germline values: CDR1 PRHDT, CDR2 FYEKMQ (reference sequence). Deletions cut 3 bases from V and 8 bases from J, with 10 bases between.